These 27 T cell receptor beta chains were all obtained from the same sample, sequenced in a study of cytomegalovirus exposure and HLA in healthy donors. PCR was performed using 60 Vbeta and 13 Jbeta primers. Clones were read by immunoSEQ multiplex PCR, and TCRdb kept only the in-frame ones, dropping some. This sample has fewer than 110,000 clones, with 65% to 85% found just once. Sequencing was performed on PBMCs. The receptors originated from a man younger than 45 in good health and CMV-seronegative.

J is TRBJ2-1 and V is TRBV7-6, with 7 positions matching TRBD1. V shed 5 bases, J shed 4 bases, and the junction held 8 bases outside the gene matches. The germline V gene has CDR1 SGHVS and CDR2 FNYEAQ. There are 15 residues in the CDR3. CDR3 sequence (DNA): TGTGCCAGCAGCGACCGGGACAGCATATACAATGAGCAGTTCTTC. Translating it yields CASSDRDSIYNEQFF.

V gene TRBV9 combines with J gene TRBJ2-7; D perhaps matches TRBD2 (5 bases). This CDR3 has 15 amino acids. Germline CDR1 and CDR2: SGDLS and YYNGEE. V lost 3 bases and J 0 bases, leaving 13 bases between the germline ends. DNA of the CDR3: TGTGCCAGCAGCGAGGGAGCGGCCCCCTCCTACGAGCAGTACTTC. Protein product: CASSEGAAPSYEQYF.

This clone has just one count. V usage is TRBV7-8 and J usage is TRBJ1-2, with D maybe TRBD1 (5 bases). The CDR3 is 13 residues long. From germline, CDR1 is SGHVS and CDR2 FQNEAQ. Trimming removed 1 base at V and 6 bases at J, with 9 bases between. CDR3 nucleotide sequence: TGTGCCAGCAGCTTAGGGCGGGGCGATGGCTACACCTTC. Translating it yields CASSLGRGDGYTF. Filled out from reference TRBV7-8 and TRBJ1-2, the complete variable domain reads GAGVSQSPRYKVAKRGQDVALRCDPISGHVSLFWYQQALGQGPEFLTYFQNEAQLDKSGLPSDRFFAERPEGSVSTLKIQRTQQEDSAVYLCASSLGRGDGYTFGSGTRLTVV.

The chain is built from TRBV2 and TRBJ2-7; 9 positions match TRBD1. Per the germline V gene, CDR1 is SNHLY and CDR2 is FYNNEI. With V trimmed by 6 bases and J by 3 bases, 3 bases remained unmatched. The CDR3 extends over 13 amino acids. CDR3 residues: CASRLDRGYEQYF. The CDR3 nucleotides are TGTGCCAGCAGACTGGACAGGGGCTACGAGCAGTACTTC.

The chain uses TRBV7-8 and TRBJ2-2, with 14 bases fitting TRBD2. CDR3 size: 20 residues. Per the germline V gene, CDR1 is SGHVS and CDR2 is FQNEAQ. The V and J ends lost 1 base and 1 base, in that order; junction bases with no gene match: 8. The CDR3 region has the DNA TGTGCCAGCAGCTTAGAAAGCGGGACTAGCGGGAGCGAGAACACCGGGGAGCTGTTTTTT. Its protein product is CASSLESGTSGSENTGELFF.

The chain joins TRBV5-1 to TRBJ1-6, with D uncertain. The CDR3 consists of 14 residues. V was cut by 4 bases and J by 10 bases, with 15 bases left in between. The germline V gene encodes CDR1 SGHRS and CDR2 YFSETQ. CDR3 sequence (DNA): TGCGCCAGCAGCCCTGACTCCGATGGGTCACCCCTCCACTTT. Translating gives CASSPDSDGSPLHF.

The CDR3 nucleotides read TGCGCCAGCAGTGGGACTAGCGGGGGTAGGAATGAGCAGTTCTTC. Encoded protein: CASSGTSGGRNEQFF. The J gene is TRBJ2-1, the V gene TRBV10-2, with 13 nucleotides matching TRBD2. This CDR3 has 15 amino acids. The germline V gene has CDR1 WSHSY and CDR2 SAAADI. V trimming: 4 bases; J trimming: 7 bases; junction bases outside the gene matches: 4.

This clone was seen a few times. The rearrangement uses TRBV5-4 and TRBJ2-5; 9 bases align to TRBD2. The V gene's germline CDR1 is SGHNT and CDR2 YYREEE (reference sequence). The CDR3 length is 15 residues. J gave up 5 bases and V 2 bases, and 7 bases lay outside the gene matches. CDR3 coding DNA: TGTGCCAGCAGCTTATCACTAGCGGGTTCCGAGACCCAGTACTTC. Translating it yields CASSLSLAGSETQYF.

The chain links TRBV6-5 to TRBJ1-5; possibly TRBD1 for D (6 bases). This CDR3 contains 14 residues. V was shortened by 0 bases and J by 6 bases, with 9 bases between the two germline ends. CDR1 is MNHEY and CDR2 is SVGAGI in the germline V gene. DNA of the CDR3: TGTGCCAGCAGTTACTCGAGAGGGGGTCAGCCCCAGCATTTT. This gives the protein CASSYSRGGQPQHF.

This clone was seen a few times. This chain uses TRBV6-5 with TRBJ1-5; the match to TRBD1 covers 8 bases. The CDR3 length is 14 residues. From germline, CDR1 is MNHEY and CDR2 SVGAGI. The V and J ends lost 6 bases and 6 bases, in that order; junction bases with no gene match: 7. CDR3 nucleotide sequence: TGTGCCAGCAGCCCGGACAGGGCGGGTCAGCCCCAGCATTTT. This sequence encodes CASSPDRAGQPQHF.

CDR3 bases: TGTGCCAGTACCCTGACAGGGGTCGACAGCAATCAGCCCCAGCATTTT. Encoded protein: CASTLTGVDSNQPQHF. The V call is TRBV19, the J call TRBJ1-5, with 8 nucleotides matching TRBD1. The CDR3 extends over 16 amino acids. The V gene end was trimmed by 7 bases and the J gene end by 1 base; junction bases not matched to a gene: 9. Germline CDR1 and CDR2: LNHDA and SQIVND (reference sequence).

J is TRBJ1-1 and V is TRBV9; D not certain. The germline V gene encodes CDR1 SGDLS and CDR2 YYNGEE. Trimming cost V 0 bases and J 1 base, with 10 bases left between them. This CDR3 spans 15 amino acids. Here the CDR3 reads CASSVGGGPNTEAFF. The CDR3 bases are TGTGCCAGCAGCGTAGGCGGAGGCCCGAACACTGAAGCTTTCTTT.

The CDR3 sequence is CAWAAGPRETQYF. The CDR3 bases are TGTGCCTGGGCAGCGGGACCTCGCGAGACCCAGTACTTC. The gene calls are TRBV30 and TRBJ2-5; 7 nucleotides match TRBD2. The CDR3 is 13 amino acids. Germline V gene lookup returns CDR1 GTSNPN and CDR2 SVGIG (reference sequence). The V segment lost 5 bases and the J segment 5 bases; nucleotides outside the gene matches: 8. The full variable domain, rest sourced from reference TRBV30 and TRBJ2-5, is SQTIHQWPATLVQPVGSPLSLECTVEGTSNPNLYWYRQAAGRGLQLLFYSVGIGQISSEVPQNLSASRPQDRQFILSSKKLLLSDSGFYLCAWAAGPRETQYFGPGTRLLVL.

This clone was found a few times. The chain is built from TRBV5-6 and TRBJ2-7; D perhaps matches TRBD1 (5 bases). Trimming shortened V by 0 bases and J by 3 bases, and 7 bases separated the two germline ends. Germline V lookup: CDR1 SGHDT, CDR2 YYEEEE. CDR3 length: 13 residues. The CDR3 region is CASSLVDNYEQYF. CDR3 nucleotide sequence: TGTGCCAGCAGCTTGGTGGACAACTACGAGCAGTACTTC. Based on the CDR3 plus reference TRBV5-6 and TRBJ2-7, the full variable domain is DAGVTQSPTHLIKTRGQQVTLRCSPKSGHDTVSWYQQALGQGPQFIFQYYEEEERQRGNFPDRFSGHQFPNYSSELNVNALLLGDSALYLCASSLVDNYEQYFGPGTRLTVT.

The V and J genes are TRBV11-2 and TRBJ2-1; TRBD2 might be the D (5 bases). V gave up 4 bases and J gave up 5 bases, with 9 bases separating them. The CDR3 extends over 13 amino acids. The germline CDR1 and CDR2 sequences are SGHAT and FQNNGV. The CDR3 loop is CASSYQEDNEQFF. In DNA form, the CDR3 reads TGTGCCAGCAGCTACCAGGAGGACAATGAGCAGTTCTTC.

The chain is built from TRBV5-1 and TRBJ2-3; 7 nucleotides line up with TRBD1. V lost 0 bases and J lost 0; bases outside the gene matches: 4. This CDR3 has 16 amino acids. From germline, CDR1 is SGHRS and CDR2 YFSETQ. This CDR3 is CASSLAPTGSTDTQYF. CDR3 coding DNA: TGCGCCAGCAGCTTGGCCCCGACAGGGAGCACAGATACGCAGTATTTT.

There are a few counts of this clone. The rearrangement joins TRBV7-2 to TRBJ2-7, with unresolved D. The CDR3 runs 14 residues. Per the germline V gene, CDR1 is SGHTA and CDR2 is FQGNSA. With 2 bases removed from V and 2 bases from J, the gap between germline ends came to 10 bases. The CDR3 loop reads CASSLISTAYEQYF. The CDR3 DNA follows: TGTGCCAGCAGCTTAATTAGTACCGCCTACGAGCAGTACTTC.

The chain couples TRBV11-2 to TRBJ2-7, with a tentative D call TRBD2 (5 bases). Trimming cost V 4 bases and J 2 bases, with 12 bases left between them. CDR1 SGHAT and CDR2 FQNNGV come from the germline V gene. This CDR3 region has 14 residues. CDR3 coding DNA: TGTGCCAGCAGCTCCGGACTGGCAGCCTACGAGCAGTACTTC. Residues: CASSSGLAAYEQYF.

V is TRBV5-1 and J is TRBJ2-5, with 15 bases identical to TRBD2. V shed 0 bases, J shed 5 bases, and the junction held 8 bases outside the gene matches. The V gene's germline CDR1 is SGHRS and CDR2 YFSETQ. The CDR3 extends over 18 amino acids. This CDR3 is CASSLDGLAGGPAETQYF. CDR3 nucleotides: TGCGCCAGCAGCTTGGACGGACTAGCGGGAGGGCCAGCCGAGACCCAGTACTTC.

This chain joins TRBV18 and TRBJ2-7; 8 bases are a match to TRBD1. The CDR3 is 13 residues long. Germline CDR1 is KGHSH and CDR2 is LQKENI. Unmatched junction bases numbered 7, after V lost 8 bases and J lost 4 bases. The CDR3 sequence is CASVGQGSYEQYF. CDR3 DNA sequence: TGTGCCAGCGTTGGACAGGGTTCGTACGAGCAGTACTTC.

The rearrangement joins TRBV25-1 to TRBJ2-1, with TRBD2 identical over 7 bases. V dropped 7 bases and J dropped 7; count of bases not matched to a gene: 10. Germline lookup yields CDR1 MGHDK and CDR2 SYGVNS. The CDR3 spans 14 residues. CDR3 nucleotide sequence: TGTGCCAGCACCTTTGTGGGGGGAGGGAATGAGCAGTTCTTC. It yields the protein CASTFVGGGNEQFF.

CDR3 sequence (DNA): TGCGCCAGCAGCTTGACTACCGGTGAGTGGACCTACGAGCAGTACTTC. Amino acids: CASSLTTGEWTYEQYF. This chain uses TRBV5-1 with TRBJ2-7; D is undetermined. CDR1 and CDR2 from the germline V gene are SGHRS and YFSETQ. V was shortened by 1 base and J by 2 bases, with 16 bases between the two germline ends. The CDR3 is 16 amino acids.

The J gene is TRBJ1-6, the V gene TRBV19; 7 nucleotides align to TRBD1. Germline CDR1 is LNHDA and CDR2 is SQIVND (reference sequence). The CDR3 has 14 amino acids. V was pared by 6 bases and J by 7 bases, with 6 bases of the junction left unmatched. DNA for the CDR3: TGTGCCAGTAGCTCCGGGACAGAAAATTCACCCCTCCACTTT. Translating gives CASSSGTENSPLHF.

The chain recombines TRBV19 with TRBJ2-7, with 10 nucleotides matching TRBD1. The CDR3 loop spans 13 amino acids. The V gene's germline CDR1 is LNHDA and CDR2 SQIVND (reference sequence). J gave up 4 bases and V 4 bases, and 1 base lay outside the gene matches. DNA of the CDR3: TGTGCCAGTAGTACGGACAGGGGGTACGAGCAGTACTTC. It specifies CASSTDRGYEQYF. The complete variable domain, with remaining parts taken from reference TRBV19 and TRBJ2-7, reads DGGITQSPKYLFRKEGQNVTLSCEQNLNHDAMYWYRQDPGQGLRLIYYSQIVNDFQKGDIAEGYSVSREKKESFPLTVTSAQKNPTAFYLCASSTDRGYEQYFGPGTRLTVT.

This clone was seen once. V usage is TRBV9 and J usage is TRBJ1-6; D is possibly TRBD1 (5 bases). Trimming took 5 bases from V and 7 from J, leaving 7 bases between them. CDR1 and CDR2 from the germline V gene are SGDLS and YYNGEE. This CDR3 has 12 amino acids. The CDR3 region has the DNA TGTGCCAGCAGGGGGGGGAATTCACCCCTCCACTTT. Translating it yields CASRGGNSPLHF.

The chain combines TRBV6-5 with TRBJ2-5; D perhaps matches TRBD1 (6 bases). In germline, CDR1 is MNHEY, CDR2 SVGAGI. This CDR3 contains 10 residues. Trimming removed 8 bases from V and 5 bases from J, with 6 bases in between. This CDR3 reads CASQGETQYF. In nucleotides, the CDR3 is TGTGCCAGCCAGGGGGAGACCCAGTACTTC.

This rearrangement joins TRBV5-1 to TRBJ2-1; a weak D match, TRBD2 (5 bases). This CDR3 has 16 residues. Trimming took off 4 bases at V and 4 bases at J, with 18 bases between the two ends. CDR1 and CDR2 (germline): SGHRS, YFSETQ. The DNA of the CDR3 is TGCGCCAGCAGCCTCGATAGCCGGACTGAATACAATGAGCAGTTCTTC. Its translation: CASSLDSRTEYNEQFF.